This TCR beta chain was sequenced for a study of T cell repertoires in cytomegalovirus infection (dated 2019 in TCRdb). Regarding the research as a whole: Alongside well-studied HLA-B-restricted epitopes, the peptide stimulations were aimed at recently identified HLA-C-restricted CMV epitopes, whose presentation resists viral immunomodulation. Donor HLA type was relevant to the analysis, as public TCR beta signatures indicated carriage of CMV infection together with the matching HLA type. General conclusions and limits of the study: The ex vivo response was dominated by HLA-C-restricted CMV-specific TCR beta clonotypes, which also provided the single most frequent clonotype in two of eight donors. Carriers of CMV infection plus the relevant HLA type were discriminated by the cumulative frequency of public TCR beta family members in the study cohort and in an independent 352-donor cohort.

This specimen's treatment or condition label, per the study, means: in vitro stimulation with specific CMV peptide epitopes to enrich CMV-specific T cells. Points on this clonotype: This receptor's antigen is unknown. The input lacks base qualities; no much larger clone sits a single base away.

TCRdb lists the instrument as Illumina HiSeq 1500. The raw public reads went through TCRdb reprocessing: fastp at Q25, MiXCR clone calling, in-frame beta chains kept. Merged by CDR3 protein, the rows form single entries marked with the most common genes and DNA. This sample comprises approximately 730,000 distinct CDR3 sequences, roughly 36% of them detected only once. The ten most abundant clones make up around a sixth of the sample. The germline V gene sets CDR1 to MDHEN and CDR2 to SYDVKM. Trimming leaves V shorter by 3 bases and J shorter by 7 bases, with the junction holding 6 bases beyond the gene matches. From its cysteine to its phenylalanine, the CDR3 spans 13 amino acids. Only the CDR3 part of the read is kept: 39 bases, read in frame from the first base.

This receptor was obtained from a human donor in good health (CMV status not recorded). Some clones in this sample may be carry-over from other donors' samples. This receptor chain uses TRBV28 and TRBJ2-7, and TRBD1 aligns with 7 junction nucleotides. The sample in question was cultured PBMCs, obtained from culture after CMV antigen stimulation. The CDR3 is CASSFGQGEEQYF. DNA sequence: TGTGCCAGCAGTTTCGGGCAGGGGGAAGAGCAGTACTTC.